These T cell receptor beta chains were read from a single sample in a study of blood T cell repertoires in COVID-19. Clones were sequenced by immunoSEQ multiplex PCR, and TCRdb holds only the in-frame ones, with some missing. The sample carries around 100,000 clones, about 85% recorded once. Sequencing used peripheral blood. The receptor set was obtained from a man aged 40-49 years with acute or convalescent COVID-19. Each CDR3 is given with its conserved first and last residue.

V gene	J gene	CDR3 protein
TRBV7-2	TRBJ2-7	CASSFRGRPYEQYF
TRBV6-5	TRBJ2-7	CASTRDYEQYF
TRBV7-9	TRBJ2-7	CASSTRTSSYEQYF
TRBV19	TRBJ1-2	CASSSPGRVDYGYTF
TRBV28	TRBJ1-1	CASSLFEGFLNTEAFF
TRBV7-2	TRBJ1-1	CASSTDRNTEAFF
TRBV6-1	TRBJ2-3	CASSEGSSTDTQYF
TRBV21-1	TRBJ1-5	CASRSAGGSNQPQHF
TRBV28	TRBJ1-2	CASRSTGYYGYTF
TRBV7-3	TRBJ2-5	CASSLGGMRETQYF
TRBV9	TRBJ2-1	CASSNLQGSSIREQFF
TRBV7-9	TRBJ1-3	CASSLASAGTSGNTIYF
TRBV28	TRBJ2-4	CASSLPSVSVAKNIQYF
TRBV27	TRBJ2-5	CASSNSLTGEIQYF
TRBV16	TRBJ1-5	CASTNDRDNQPQHF
TRBV2	TRBJ2-7	CASSERGYEQYF
TRBV6-5	TRBJ1-3	CASISGTASGNTIYF
TRBV7-2	TRBJ1-4	CASSSGDRRGSGKLFF
TRBV5-1	TRBJ2-7	CASSLGDRAYEQYF
TRBV7-9	TRBJ2-2	CASSPGTGATGELFF
TRBV27	TRBJ1-6	CASSRTGTGGGIYNSPLHF
TRBV3-1/TRBV3-2	TRBJ2-7	CASSQRGGYEQYF
TRBV5-1	TRBJ2-7	CASSPTDSQNPYEQYF
TRBV2	TRBJ2-7	CASSPPLWAGGAYEQYF
TRBV29-1	TRBJ1-2	CSAQDRGSYGYTF
TRBV21-1	TRBJ2-7	CASSDLPGQGASYEQYF
TRBV7-8	TRBJ2-1	CASSISARRQFF
TRBV29-1	TRBJ1-1	CSAKQGVYTEAFF
TRBV4-1	TRBJ2-2	CASSQEDSGGAGELFF
TRBV18	TRBJ1-4	CASSPSDGVATNEKLFF
TRBV19	TRBJ2-7	CASSIFFRSPYEQYF
TRBV14	TRBJ2-7	CASSQVTGSPLYEQYF
TRBV13	TRBJ2-1	CASSYKDRGNEQFF
TRBV5-8	TRBJ2-7	CATTRRTGVRYEQYF
TRBV10-1	TRBJ2-7	CASSGGLAGPIYEQYF
TRBV19	TRBJ1-5	CASHRDPSNQPQHF
TRBV6-5	TRBJ1-6	CASSREGNSPLHF
TRBV7-2	TRBJ1-4	CASSSQKPREKLFF
TRBV6-5	TRBJ2-7	CAITQAGGRYEQYF
TRBV27	TRBJ2-1	CASSLQQPGEGLFF
TRBV19	TRBJ1-2	CASSLTGESSGYTF
TRBV19	TRBJ1-1	CASSPIGGGTIEAFF
TRBV19	TRBJ2-2	CASSPRRTSGATGELFF
TRBV4-3	TRBJ2-2	CASSQTGLGTGELFF
TRBV5-1	TRBJ2-7	CASTTGRLGDEQYF
TRBV5-6	TRBJ1-5	CASSATGPHQPQHF
TRBV7-9	TRBJ2-1	CASSPERKSSYNEQFF
TRBV2	TRBJ2-7	CASNLGGTGVHEQYF
TRBV27	TRBJ1-2	CASSWGGQTNYGYTF
TRBV7-8	TRBJ2-7	CASSFSSGSFYEQYF
TRBV6-5	TRBJ1-1	CASSYRGSWNTEAFF
TRBV2	TRBJ2-2	CASSVFPTGELFF
TRBV6-6	TRBJ2-7	CASSPQNEQYF